Listed here are 27 T cell receptor beta chains from one sample, sequenced in a study of blood T cell repertoires in COVID-19. Clones were read by immunoSEQ multiplex PCR, and TCRdb kept only the in-frame ones, dropping some. Of approximately 140,000 clones in the sample, over 80% were seen once. The source material was peripheral blood. The receptors were sampled from a woman aged 40 to 50 with active or convalescent COVID-19.

V and J are TRBV2 and TRBJ1-5; D uncertain. The CDR3 has 15 amino acids. Trimming pared 4 bases from V and 4 bases from J, leaving 14 bases between. Germline CDR1 and CDR2: SNHLY and FYNNEI. The CDR3: CASSGLGEWNQPQHF. CDR3 nucleotides: TGTGCCAGCAGTGGTCTCGGGGAGTGGAATCAGCCCCAGCATTTT.

J is TRBJ1-4 and V is TRBV9, with 7 bases matching TRBD1. The V and J ends lost 0 bases and 8 bases, in that order; junction bases with no gene match: 4. Germline loops: CDR1 SGDLS, CDR2 YYNGEE. The CDR3 loop spans 14 amino acids. CDR3 loop: CASSVEATGEKLFF. The CDR3 DNA reads as TGTGCCAGCAGCGTAGAGGCGACAGGGGAAAAACTGTTTTTT.

This clone has a single count. The chain is built from TRBV14 and TRBJ2-2; D gene uncertain. Trimming shortened V by 2 bases and J by 5 bases, and 6 bases separated the two germline ends. The CDR3 contains 13 residues. Germline CDR1 reads SGHDN; CDR2 reads FVKESK. The CDR3 protein is CASSQMTTGELFF. CDR3 DNA: TGTGCCAGCAGCCAAATGACTACCGGGGAGCTGTTTTTT. Combining the CDR3 with reference TRBV14 and TRBJ2-2 gives the whole variable domain EAGVTQFPSHSVIEKGQTVTLRCDPISGHDNLYWYRRVMGKEIKFLLHFVKESKQDESGMPNNRFLAERTGGTYSTLKVQPAELEDSGVYFCASSQMTTGELFFGEGSRLTVL.

DNA for the CDR3: TGTGCCAGCAGAGACAGGGGGTCCAGGAACTATGGCTACACCTTC. It is translated as CASRDRGSRNYGYTF. The chain has TRBV9 and TRBJ1-2; TRBD1 aligns across 9 bases. Trimming took 5 bases from V and 2 from J; bases not matched to a gene: 7. This CDR3 comprises 15 residues. The germline V gene has CDR1 SGDLS and CDR2 YYNGEE. Based on the CDR3 plus reference TRBV9 and TRBJ1-2, the full variable domain is DSGVTQTPKHLITATGQRVTLRCSPRSGDLSVYWYQQSLDQGLQFLIQYYNGEERAKGNILERFSAQQFPDLHSELNLSSLELGDSALYFCASRDRGSRNYGYTFGSGTRLTVV.

This clone was observed at least ten times. The gene calls are TRBV2 and TRBJ1-2, with D tentatively TRBD1 (6 bases). This CDR3 is built from 14 residues. Deletions cut 5 bases from V and 0 bases from J, with 10 bases between. Germline loops: CDR1 SNHLY, CDR2 FYNNEI. The CDR3 region is CASSYNRANYGYTF. The CDR3, as DNA: TGTGCCAGCAGTTACAACAGGGCTAACTATGGCTACACCTTC.

The gene calls are TRBV24-1 and TRBJ1-2, with 7 nucleotides matching TRBD1. J lost 9 bases, V lost 5 bases, and 14 bases had no gene match. The CDR3 consists of 15 residues. Germline V lookup: CDR1 KGHDR, CDR2 SFDVKD. This CDR3 is CATSVRTGTVLRYTF. Here the CDR3 DNA reads TGTGCCACCAGTGTCCGAACCGGGACAGTGTTGCGCTACACCTTC.

The rearrangement joins TRBV30 to TRBJ1-4, with D possibly TRBD1 on 5 matching bases. Trimming removed 7 bases from V and 6 bases from J, with 18 bases in between. The germline gives CDR1 GTSNPN, CDR2 SVGIG (reference sequence). The CDR3 has 14 amino acids. The CDR3 spells CASRRGLLDEKLFF. In nucleotides, the CDR3 is TGTGCCTCGCGTAGGGGACTTCTTGATGAAAAACTGTTTTTT. The whole variable domain, remainder taken from reference TRBV30 and TRBJ1-4, is SQTIHQWPATLVQPVGSPLSLECTVEGTSNPNLYWYRQAAGRGLQLLFYSVGIGQISSEVPQNLSASRPQDRQFILSSKKLLLSDSGFYLCASRRGLLDEKLFFGSGTQLSVL.

The chain is built from TRBV15 and TRBJ1-3; TRBD1 matches 11 bases. J lost 0 bases, V lost 5 bases, and 6 bases had no gene match. Germline V gene data show CDR1 as LNHNV and CDR2 as YYDKDF (reference sequence). This CDR3 spans 17 amino acids. CDR3 DNA sequence: TGTGCCACCAGCGGGGACAGGGGGTTGAGCTCTGGAAACACCATATATTTT. It specifies CATSGDRGLSSGNTIYF.

This clone has just a few counts. The rearrangement joins TRBV14 to TRBJ2-7, with 12 bases matching TRBD1. CDR3 length: 19 amino acids. The J segment lost 4 bases and the V segment lost 0 bases, leaving 13 bases of the junction unmatched. From germline, CDR1 is SGHDN and CDR2 FVKESK. Here the CDR3 reads CASSQDGTGGLLAGYEQYF. The CDR3 DNA reads as TGTGCCAGCAGCCAAGATGGGACAGGGGGCCTACTGGCCGGTTACGAGCAGTACTTC. The full variable domain, with the rest looked up from reference TRBV14 and TRBJ2-7, is EAGVTQFPSHSVIEKGQTVTLRCDPISGHDNLYWYRRVMGKEIKFLLHFVKESKQDESGMPNNRFLAERTGGTYSTLKVQPAELEDSGVYFCASSQDGTGGLLAGYEQYFGPGTRLTVT.

V gene TRBV9 combines with J gene TRBJ2-1; a possible D gene is TRBD2 (7 bases). CDR1 SGDLS and CDR2 YYNGEE come from the germline V gene. V was cut by 0 bases and J by 4 bases, with 14 bases left in between. CDR3 size: 16 residues. The CDR3 DNA sequence: TGTGCCAGCAGCGTAGCTGGGGGAGGGGGATACAATGAGCAGTTCTTC. Translated, it gives CASSVAGGGGYNEQFF.

The chain couples TRBV30 to TRBJ1-2, with 8 bases aligning to TRBD1. The CDR3 loop spans 15 amino acids. Per the germline V gene, CDR1 is GTSNPN and CDR2 is SVGIG (reference sequence). V lost 0 bases and J lost 7; bases outside the gene matches: 10. The CDR3 nucleotides read TGTGCCTGGAGTGTTGGGCTGGCAGGGGGCCTTGGCTACACCTTC. It is translated as CAWSVGLAGGLGYTF.

CDR3 protein: CASSPGRALYGYTF. In DNA form, the CDR3 reads TGTGCCAGCAGTCCGGGCAGGGCTCTCTATGGCTACACCTTC. The chain combines TRBV27 with TRBJ1-2, with D possibly TRBD1 on 5 matching bases. Germline values: CDR1 MNHEY, CDR2 SMNVEV (reference sequence). Trimming cost V 5 bases and J 4 bases, with 14 bases left between them. The CDR3 consists of 14 residues.

The chain links TRBV19 to TRBJ1-2; 7 positions agree with TRBD1. Germline V gives CDR1 LNHDA, CDR2 SQIVND (reference sequence). J lost 8 bases, V lost 3 bases, and 9 bases had no gene match. The CDR3 consists of 14 residues. CDR3 sequence reads: CASSMNRGLSGYTF. The CDR3, as DNA: TGTGCCAGTAGTATGAACAGGGGTCTCTCCGGCTACACCTTC.

DNA of the CDR3: TGTGCCAGTAGTAGTACTTCTTTGCCCCGGCAGTACTTC. Its protein product is CASSSTSLPRQYF. The rearrangement links TRBV19 to TRBJ2-7; D not resolved. In germline, CDR1 is LNHDA, CDR2 SQIVND (reference sequence). The CDR3 contains 13 residues. V was clipped by 4 bases and J by 9 bases, with 16 bases between them.

The chain couples TRBV4-3 to TRBJ2-1, with 14 bases identical to TRBD2. The CDR3 length is 17 residues. Germline V gene lookup returns CDR1 LGHNA and CDR2 YSLEER. V lost 0 bases, J lost 7 bases, and 5 bases stayed unmatched. Here the CDR3 DNA reads TGCGCCAGCAGCCAAGAGCAGGGACTAGCGGGAGAAAATGAGCAGTTCTTC. Its translation is CASSQEQGLAGENEQFF.

The chain recombines TRBV18 with TRBJ1-2; 7 nucleotides align to TRBD1. In germline, CDR1 is KGHSH, CDR2 LQKENI. Trimming at V came to 3 bases and at J to 6 bases, leaving 4 bases not matched to a gene. The CDR3 loop spans 13 amino acids. DNA of the CDR3: TGTGCCAGCTCACCTGACAGGGTCAATGGCTACACCTTC. Translating gives CASSPDRVNGYTF. Variable domain in full (rest from reference TRBV18 and TRBJ1-2): NAGVMQNPRHLVRRRGQEARLRCSPMKGHSHVYWYRQLPEEGLKFMVYLQKENIIDESGMPKERFSAEFPKEGPSILRIQQVVRGDSAAYFCASSPDRVNGYTFGSGTRLTVV.

There are a few counts of this clone. This CDR3 is also generated by other DNA sequences in the sample. The V gene is TRBV28, the J gene TRBJ2-7; D is perhaps TRBD1 (6 bases). Germline V lookup: CDR1 MDHEN, CDR2 SYDVKM. This CDR3 has 13 residues. V dropped 6 bases and J dropped 0 bases, with 9 bases sitting between them. This CDR3 is CASRGTPSYEQYF. CDR3 bases: TGTGCCAGCAGAGGGACACCCTCCTACGAGCAGTACTTC. Complete variable domain (other parts from reference TRBV28 and TRBJ2-7): DVKVTQSSRYLVKRTGEKVFLECVQDMDHENMFWYRQDPGLGLRLIYFSYDVKMKEKGDIPEGYSVSREKKERFSLILESASTNQTSMYLCASRGTPSYEQYFGPGTRLTVT.

The chain carries TRBV6-6 and TRBJ1-2; 9 bases map to TRBD1. Losses at the gene ends were 5 bases for V and 8 bases for J; bases not matched to a gene: 6. The germline gives CDR1 MNHNY, CDR2 SVGAGI (reference sequence). This CDR3 comprises 13 residues. CDR3 bases: TGTGCCAGCAGTCGGACAGGGGCGGGCGGCTACACCTTC. Translating it yields CASSRTGAGGYTF.

The chain recombines TRBV6-5 with TRBJ1-2, with 7 bases lining up with TRBD1. The CDR3 has 16 amino acids. The germline V gene encodes CDR1 MNHEY and CDR2 SVGAGI. V shed 7 bases and J 0 bases; nucleotides not matched to a gene: 11. The CDR3 protein is CASTYAAGQTNYGYTF. The DNA for the CDR3 is TGTGCCAGCACTTATGCGGCGGGACAGACTAACTATGGCTACACCTTC.

The V and J genes are TRBV3-1 (or the pseudogene TRBV3-2) and TRBJ1-2; 8 bases line up with TRBD1. The germline V gene has CDR1 LGHDT and CDR2 YNNKEL (reference sequence). The length of the CDR3 is 18 residues. After removal of 5 bases from V and 4 bases from J, the junction contained 18 bases not matched to a gene. CDR3 nucleotides: TGTGCCAGCAGCGCGAGACCGGGACAGGAGTACGCTTTCTATGGCTACACCTTC. Residues: CASSARPGQEYAFYGYTF.

The V call is TRBV27, the J call TRBJ2-2; 8 positions match TRBD2. CDR1 and CDR2 (germline): MNHEY, SMNVEV (reference sequence). The J segment lost 1 base and the V segment lost 5 bases, leaving 6 bases of the junction unmatched. This CDR3 region has 16 residues. CDR3 sequence (DNA): TGTGCCAGCAGTCTTAGCGGGGAGGGGAACACCGGGGAGCTGTTTTTT. It yields the protein CASSLSGEGNTGELFF.

J is TRBJ1-6 and V is TRBV9; D uncertain. The CDR3 has 16 residues. Germline assignment: CDR1 SGDLS and CDR2 YYNGEE. V was pared by 2 bases and J by 0 bases, with 9 bases between. CDR3: CASSVGPSSYNSPLHF. CDR3 coding DNA: TGTGCCAGCAGCGTTGGCCCCAGCTCCTATAATTCACCCCTCCACTTT.

The chain combines TRBV28 with TRBJ1-6; 7 bases align to TRBD1. The CDR3 loop spans 15 amino acids. Germline trimming cut 7 bases from V and 6 bases from J; bases unmatched to any gene: 9. Per germline, CDR1 MDHEN and CDR2 SYDVKM. The CDR3 nucleotides read TGTGCCAGCACCTCACCGGGACAGCGTAATTCACCCCTCCACTTT. Encoded protein: CASTSPGQRNSPLHF.

The V and J genes are TRBV7-2 and TRBJ2-5, with 8 bases that match TRBD2. From germline, CDR1 is SGHTA and CDR2 FQGNSA. Trimming at V came to 1 base and at J to 3 bases, leaving 4 bases not matched to a gene. The CDR3 consists of 15 residues. The CDR3 DNA reads TGTGCCAGCAGCTTAGGATATAGCGGGGAAGAGACCCAGTACTTC. It specifies CASSLGYSGEETQYF.

The chain carries TRBV28 and TRBJ1-2; D perhaps matches TRBD1 (5 bases). Germline values: CDR1 MDHEN, CDR2 SYDVKM. The CDR3 totals 13 residues. The V end lost 3 bases, the J end lost 5 bases, and 10 bases lay between the germline ends. The CDR3 sequence: CASSLTRQYGYTF. The CDR3, as DNA: TGTGCCAGCAGTTTGACCCGACAGTATGGCTACACCTTC.

The chain joins TRBV30 to TRBJ1-5; TRBD1 agrees at 8 bases. J was trimmed by 6 bases and V by 3 bases; bases with no gene match: 7. This CDR3 contains 14 residues. Germline-derived CDR1 and CDR2 are GTSNPN and SVGIG (reference sequence). CDR3: CAWSQGASGQPQHF. The CDR3 nucleotides read TGTGCCTGGAGCCAGGGGGCAAGCGGTCAGCCCCAGCATTTT.

This chain uses TRBV24-1 with TRBJ1-4; D is possibly TRBD1 (6 bases). Deletions cut 9 bases from V and 2 bases from J, with 15 bases between. Germline CDR1 KGHDR, CDR2 SFDVKD. CDR3 length equals 15 residues. The CDR3 loop reads CATWDIGCTNEKLFF. CDR3 sequence (DNA): TGTGCCACCTGGGACATTGGGTGCACTAATGAAAAACTGTTTTTT.